The 22 T cell receptor beta chains presented below share a single source sample, sequenced in a study of CD8+CD57+ T cells in acquired aplastic anemia. Profiling of TCR beta VDJ combinations and CDR3 sequences used genomic DNA as template. One entry per CDR3 protein, called by TCRdb with MiXCR from the reads. This sample carries about 190,000 distinct CDR3 sequences, roughly half of them seen once, and the ten largest clones take about 17%. Sequenced material: sorted CD4+, CD8+, or CD8+CD57+ T cells (not recorded which) from PBMCs. The origin of the receptors is a human donor in good health, serving as a control.

This clonotype was observed a few times. The V call is TRBV29-1, the J call TRBJ2-1, with D maybe TRBD2 (6 bases). The CDR3 consists of 20 residues. V was pared by 3 bases and J by 0 bases, with 27 bases between. Germline V gene sequence: CDR1 SQVTM, CDR2 ANQGSEA. This CDR3 reads CSVEGYRDLYLPSSYNEQFF. CDR3 coding DNA: TGCAGCGTTGAGGGCTATAGGGACTTATACCTCCCTAGCTCCTACAATGAGCAGTTCTTC.

The rearrangement joins TRBV19 to TRBJ2-5, with D perhaps TRBD2 (5 bases). Germline V gene lookup returns CDR1 LNHDA and CDR2 SQIVND (reference sequence). The CDR3 runs to 16 residues. Trimming removed 3 bases from V and 4 bases from J, with 18 bases in between. CDR3 in DNA: TGTGCCAGTAGTATGGATCTGGGCGCGGGTAGAGAGACCCAGTACTTC. Translation: CASSMDLGAGRETQYF.

This clonotype was recorded a few times. The chain recombines TRBV7-8 with TRBJ1-2; 8 positions match TRBD1. The germline CDR1 and CDR2 sequences are SGHVS and FQNEAQ. The CDR3 contains 15 residues. Unmatched junction bases numbered 5, after V lost 0 bases and J lost 5 bases. The CDR3 coding sequence is TGTGCCAGCAGCTTAGCCCCGGACAGGGCATATGGCTACACCTTC. It translates to CASSLAPDRAYGYTF.

This clonotype was counted many times. The chain is built from TRBV6-1 and TRBJ1-1; tentatively, D is TRBD1 (6 bases). The CDR3 loop spans 14 amino acids. Trimming pared 6 bases from V and 0 bases from J, leaving 11 bases between. Germline CDR1 and CDR2: MNHNS and SASEGT. The CDR3 sequence: CASSRAGVNTEAFF. In nucleotides, the CDR3 is TGTGCCAGCAGCCGGGCAGGGGTGAACACTGAAGCTTTCTTT.

This clonotype occurred many times. The chain employs TRBV12-3 or TRBV12-4 and TRBJ1-1, with a possible D match to TRBD1 (5 bases). This CDR3 is built from 13 residues. V was trimmed by 4 bases and J by 4 bases, leaving 10 bases between them. The CDR3 protein is CASSSTVVTEAFF. In DNA, the CDR3 is TGTGCCAGCAGTTCGACAGTTGTCACTGAAGCTTTCTTT.

V and J are TRBV7-6 and TRBJ2-3; TRBD1 or TRBD2 may be the D gene (5 bases each). CDR1 SGHVS and CDR2 FNYEAQ come from the germline V gene. CDR3 length: 16 residues. Trimming pared 3 bases from V and 3 bases from J, leaving 16 bases between. CDR3 in amino acids: CASSLGVGRTTDTQYF. Here the CDR3 DNA reads TGTGCCAGCAGCTTGGGGGTGGGCAGAACGACAGATACGCAGTATTTT.

Of note for this clonotype: A junction boundary mismatches the germline segment, possibly from a read error. The chain combines TRBV9 with TRBJ2-2, with a possible D match to TRBD2 (5 bases). The CDR3 length is 15 residues. The V gene's germline CDR1 is SGDLS and CDR2 YYNGEE. The CDR3, as DNA: TGTGCCAGCAGCTCAAATATTAGAGACACCGGGGAGTTGCTTTTT. Translating gives CASSSNIRDTGELLF.

This clonotype occurred many times. The V gene is TRBV7-2, the J gene TRBJ2-7, with 8 bases fitting TRBD1. CDR1 is SGHTA, CDR2 FQGNSA, per germline. CDR3 length: 15 amino acids. With 5 bases clipped from V and 2 bases from J, the junction kept 8 bases outside the gene matches. CDR3 nucleotide sequence: TGTGCCAGCAGCCCCAGGACAGGGTTAACCTACGAGCAGTACTTC. This codes for CASSPRTGLTYEQYF.

Concerning this clonotype itself: The germline gene is not matched at one end of the junction; a read error may be the cause. The chain joins TRBV7-9 to TRBJ2-3, with 7 nucleotides matching TRBD1. The CDR3 extends over 15 amino acids. The germline CDR1 and CDR2 sequences are SEHNR and FQNEAQ (reference sequence). CDR3 loop: CASRSTGWATDTQYF. The CDR3 DNA follows: TGCGCCAGCAGATCGACAGGGTGGGCGACAGATACGCAGTATTTT. Looking up the rest from reference TRBV7-9 and TRBJ2-3 gives the full variable domain: DTGVSQNPRHKITKRGQNVTFRCDPISEHNRLYWYRQTLGQGPEFLTYFQNEAQLEKSRLLSDRFSAERPKGSFSTLEIQRTEQGDSAMYLCASRSTGWATDTQYFGPGTRLTVL.

This clonotype was counted many times. V is TRBV6-5 and J is TRBJ2-7; 8 nucleotides agree with TRBD1. CDR1 MNHEY and CDR2 SVGAGI come from the germline V gene. The CDR3 is 15 amino acids. V gave up 5 bases and J gave up 2 bases; unmatched junction bases: 8. CDR3 sequence: CASSQGASMTYEQYF. The CDR3 nucleotides are TGTGCCAGCAGTCAGGGGGCGAGTATGACCTACGAGCAGTACTTC.

The rearrangement links TRBV11-3 to TRBJ1-4; perhaps TRBD1 as D (6 bases). The CDR3 extends over 12 amino acids. The ends were cut back, 3 bases at V and 13 bases at J, with 12 bases in the middle. Germline CDR1 SGHNT, CDR2 YENEEA. CDR3 sequence: CASSFGQPILFF. The CDR3 nucleotides are TGTGCCAGCAGCTTTGGACAGCCAATACTGTTTTTT.

This chain joins TRBV10-3 and TRBJ2-2; 9 bases line up with TRBD2. Germline V gene lookup returns CDR1 ENHRY and CDR2 SYGVKD. This CDR3 has 14 residues. J lost 6 bases, V lost 6 bases, and 5 bases had no gene match. The CDR3 sequence: CAISNSGSSGELFF. For the CDR3, the DNA is TGTGCCATCAGCAATAGCGGGAGTTCCGGGGAGCTGTTTTTT.

The CDR3 DNA reads as TGTGCCAGCAGTCCCTCGGGCAGGGGGCGCACAGATACGCAGTATTTT. It is translated as CASSPSGRGRTDTQYF. The chain combines TRBV2 with TRBJ2-3, with 8 bases that match TRBD1. V shed 5 bases and J 1 base; nucleotides not matched to a gene: 8. Germline loops: CDR1 SNHLY, CDR2 FYNNEI. CDR3 length equals 16 residues.

This clonotype was observed a few times. V usage is TRBV29-1 and J usage is TRBJ1-1; 7 nucleotides match TRBD1. The CDR3 runs to 13 residues. Germline CDR1 reads SQVTM; CDR2 reads ANQGSEA. The junction had 6 bases not matched to a gene; V was cut back by 7 bases and J by 1 base. CDR3 DNA sequence: TGCAGCGGCACAGGGGAGACGAACACTGAAGCTTTCTTT. Encoded protein: CSGTGETNTEAFF. The variable domain in full, with the rest retrieved from reference TRBV29-1 and TRBJ1-1, is SAVISQKPSRDICQRGTSLTIQCQVDSQVTMMFWYRQQPGQSLTLIATANQGSEATYESGFVIDKFPISRPNLTFSTLTVSNMSPEDSSIYLCSGTGETNTEAFFGQGTRLTVV.

There are many counts of this clonotype. The chain employs TRBV5-8 and TRBJ2-2, with 7 positions matching TRBD2. Germline CDR1 and CDR2: SGHTS and YDEGEE. CDR3 size: 15 residues. V shed 0 bases and J 4 bases; nucleotides not matched to a gene: 3. The CDR3, as DNA: TGTGCCAGCAGCTTGGTACTAGCGCTCACCGGGGAGCTGTTTTTT. Residues: CASSLVLALTGELFF.

On this clonotype itself: The junction shows a germline mismatch at one end, possibly a read error. The chain is built from TRBV19 and TRBJ2-7; 7 bases agree with TRBD1. The CDR3 has 14 amino acids. CDR1 LNHDA and CDR2 SQIVND come from the germline V gene (reference sequence). CDR3 in DNA: TGTGCCAGTAACTCGGGACAGAGGAATTCACCCCTCCACTTC. This codes for CASNSGQRNSPLHF.

The CDR3 DNA sequence: TGTGCCAGCAGCAGACTGACGAACACTGAAGCTTTCTTT. Its protein product is CASSRLTNTEAFF. The chain combines TRBV5-4 with TRBJ1-1; no clear D. The V gene's germline CDR1 is SGHNT and CDR2 YYREEE (reference sequence). Trimming pared 4 bases from V and 1 base from J, leaving 8 bases between. The CDR3 is made up of 13 amino acids.

This chain joins TRBV5-6 and TRBJ1-1, with 8 bases that match TRBD1. In germline, CDR1 is SGHDT, CDR2 YYEEEE. CDR3 length: 16 residues. The trim removed 4 bases at V and 4 bases at J, leaving 12 bases unmatched. CDR3 protein: CASSDGTGGTSTEAFF. DNA for the CDR3: TGTGCCAGCAGCGACGGGACAGGAGGAACGAGCACTGAAGCTTTCTTT.

This clonotype appeared once. The chain is built from TRBV9 and TRBJ1-4; 9 bases are shared with TRBD1. The germline gives CDR1 SGDLS, CDR2 YYNGEE. The V segment lost 4 bases and the J segment 6 bases; nucleotides outside the gene matches: 1. CDR3 length: 13 residues. The CDR3 coding sequence is TGTGCCAGCAGCCGGACAGGGGATGAAAAACTGTTTTTT. This sequence encodes CASSRTGDEKLFF.

At least ten counts were recorded for this clonotype. The chain combines TRBV19 with TRBJ1-3; D might be TRBD1 (5 bases). CDR1 and CDR2 from the germline V gene are LNHDA and SQIVND (reference sequence). CDR3 length: 16 amino acids. Trimming stripped 5 bases from V and 5 bases from J, with 19 bases between. CDR3 region: CASSAPDTGQRNTIYF. CDR3 nucleotide sequence: TGTGCCAGTAGTGCCCCCGACACGGGGCAGCGAAACACCATATATTTT.

The chain is built from TRBV20-1 and TRBJ1-2; 11 bases are shared with TRBD1. V lost 2 bases and J lost 1; bases outside the gene matches: 6. Germline CDR1 reads DFQATT; CDR2 reads SNEGSKA (reference sequence). The CDR3 contains 16 residues. The CDR3 DNA follows: TGCAGTGCTAGAAGGACAGGGGGCGGAAATAACTATGGCTACACCTTC. It is translated as CSARRTGGGNNYGYTF.

This chain's CDR3 is CSARALGATGEQFF. The CDR3 nucleotides are TGCAGTGCTAGGGCACTCGGGGCTACCGGGGAGCAGTTCTTC. This chain connects TRBV20-1 to TRBJ2-1, with D perhaps TRBD1 or TRBD2 (5 bases each). Trimming pared 3 bases from V and 10 bases from J, leaving 19 bases between. The length of the CDR3 is 14 residues. In germline, CDR1 is DFQATT, CDR2 SNEGSKA (reference sequence).